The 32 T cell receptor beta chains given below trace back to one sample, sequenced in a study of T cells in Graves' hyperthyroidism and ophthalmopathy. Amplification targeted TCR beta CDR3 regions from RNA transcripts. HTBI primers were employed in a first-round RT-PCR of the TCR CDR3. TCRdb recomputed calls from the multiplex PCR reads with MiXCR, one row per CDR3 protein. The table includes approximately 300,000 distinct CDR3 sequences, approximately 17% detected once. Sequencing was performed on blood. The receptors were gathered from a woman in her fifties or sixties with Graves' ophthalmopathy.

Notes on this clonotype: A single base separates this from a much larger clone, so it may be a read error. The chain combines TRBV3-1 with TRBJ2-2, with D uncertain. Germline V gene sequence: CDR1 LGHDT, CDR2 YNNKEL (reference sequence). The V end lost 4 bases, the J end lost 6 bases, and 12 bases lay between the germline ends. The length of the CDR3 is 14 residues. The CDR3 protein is CASSLPGVPGELFF. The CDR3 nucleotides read TGTGCCAGCAGCCTACCTGGGGTGCCCGGGGAGCTGTTTTTT.

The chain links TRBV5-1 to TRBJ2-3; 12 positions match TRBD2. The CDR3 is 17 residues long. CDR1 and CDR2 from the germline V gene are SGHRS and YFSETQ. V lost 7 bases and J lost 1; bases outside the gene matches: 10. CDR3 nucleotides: TGCGCCAGCCGGGCGGGGACTAGCGGGCTCGGCACAGATACGCAGTATTTT. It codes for CASRAGTSGLGTDTQYF.

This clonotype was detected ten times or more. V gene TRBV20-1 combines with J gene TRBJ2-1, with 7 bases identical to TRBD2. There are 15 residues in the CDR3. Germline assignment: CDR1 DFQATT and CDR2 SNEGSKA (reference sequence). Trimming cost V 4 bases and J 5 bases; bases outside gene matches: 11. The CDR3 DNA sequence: TGCAGTGCTAAACGTGGCGGGGGAACAGACAATGAGCAGTTCTTC. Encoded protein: CSAKRGGGTDNEQFF.

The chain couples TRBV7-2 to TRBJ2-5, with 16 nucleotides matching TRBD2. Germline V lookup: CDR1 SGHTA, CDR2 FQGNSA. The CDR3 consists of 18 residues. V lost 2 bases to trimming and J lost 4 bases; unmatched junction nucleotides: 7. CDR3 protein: CASSLQGLAGGRRETQYF. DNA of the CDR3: TGTGCCAGCAGCTTACAGGGACTAGCGGGGGGGCGCCGAGAGACCCAGTACTTC.

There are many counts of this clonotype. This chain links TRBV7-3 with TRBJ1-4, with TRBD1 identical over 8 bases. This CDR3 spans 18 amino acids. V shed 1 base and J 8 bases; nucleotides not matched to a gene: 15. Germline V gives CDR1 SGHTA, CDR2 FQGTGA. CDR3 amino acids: CASSLKEDRAIPREKLFF. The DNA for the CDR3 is TGTGCCAGCAGCTTAAAGGAGGACAGGGCGATTCCTCGGGAAAAACTGTTTTTT.

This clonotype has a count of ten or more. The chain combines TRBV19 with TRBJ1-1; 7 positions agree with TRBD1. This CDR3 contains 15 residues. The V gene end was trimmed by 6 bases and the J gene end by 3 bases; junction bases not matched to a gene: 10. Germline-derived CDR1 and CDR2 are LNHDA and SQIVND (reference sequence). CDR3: CASRSDRAGDTEAFF. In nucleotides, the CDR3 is TGTGCCAGTAGATCCGACAGGGCTGGGGACACTGAAGCTTTCTTT. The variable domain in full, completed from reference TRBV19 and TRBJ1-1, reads DGGITQSPKYLFRKEGQNVTLSCEQNLNHDAMYWYRQDPGQGLRLIYYSQIVNDFQKGDIAEGYSVSREKKESFPLTVTSAQKNPTAFYLCASRSDRAGDTEAFFGQGTRLTVV.

The DNA for the CDR3 is TGTGCCAGCAGTTACTCTAGGACAGGGAATCAGCCCCAGCATTTT. Translated, it gives CASSYSRTGNQPQHF. This chain connects TRBV6-5 to TRBJ1-5; 8 positions agree with TRBD1. V lost 0 bases to trimming and J lost 4 bases; unmatched junction nucleotides: 2. CDR1 and CDR2 from the germline V gene are MNHEY and SVGAGI. There are 15 residues in the CDR3.

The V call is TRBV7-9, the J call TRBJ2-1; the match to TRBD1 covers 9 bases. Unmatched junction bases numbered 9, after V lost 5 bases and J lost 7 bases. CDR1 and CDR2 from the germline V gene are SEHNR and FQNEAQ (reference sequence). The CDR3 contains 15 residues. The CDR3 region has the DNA TGTGCCAGCAGCCCCGGGACAGGGTCCCTGAATGAGCAGTTCTTC. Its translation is CASSPGTGSLNEQFF.

CDR3 region: CASSLVKVQEYNEKLFF. The CDR3 nucleotides read TGTGCCAGCAGCTTAGTAAAGGTTCAGGAATATAATGAAAAACTGTTTTTT. The chain joins TRBV7-9 to TRBJ1-4; D is undetermined. The germline gives CDR1 SEHNR, CDR2 FQNEAQ (reference sequence). Trimming shortened V by 1 base and J by 4 bases, and 16 bases separated the two germline ends. CDR3 size: 17 residues.

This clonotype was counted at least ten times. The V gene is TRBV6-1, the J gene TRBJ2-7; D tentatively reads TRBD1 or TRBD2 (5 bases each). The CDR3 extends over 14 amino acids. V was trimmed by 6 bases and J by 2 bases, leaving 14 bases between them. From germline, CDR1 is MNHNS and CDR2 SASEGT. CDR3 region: CASSDRDRPYEQYF. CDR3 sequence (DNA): TGTGCCAGCAGCGACCGGGACCGTCCCTACGAGCAGTACTTC.

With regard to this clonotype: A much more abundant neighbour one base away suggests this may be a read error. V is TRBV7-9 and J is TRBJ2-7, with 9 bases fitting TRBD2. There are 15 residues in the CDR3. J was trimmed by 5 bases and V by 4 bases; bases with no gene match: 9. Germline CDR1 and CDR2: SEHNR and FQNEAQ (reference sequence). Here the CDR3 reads CASSSLAGGFHEQYF. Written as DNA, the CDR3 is TGTGCCAGCAGCTCTCTCGCGGGGGGGTTCCACGAGCAGTACTTC.

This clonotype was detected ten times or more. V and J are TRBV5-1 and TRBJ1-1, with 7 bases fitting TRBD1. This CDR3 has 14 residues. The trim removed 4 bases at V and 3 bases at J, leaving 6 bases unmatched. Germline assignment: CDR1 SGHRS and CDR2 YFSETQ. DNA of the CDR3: TGCGCCAGCAGCCCAATGACAGGGTACACTGAAGCTTTCTTT. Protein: CASSPMTGYTEAFF. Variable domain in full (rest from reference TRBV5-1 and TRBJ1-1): KAGVTQTPRYLIKTRGQQVTLSCSPISGHRSVSWYQQTPGQGLQFLFEYFSETQRNKGNFPGRFSGRQFSNSRSEMNVSTLELGDSALYLCASSPMTGYTEAFFGQGTRLTVV.

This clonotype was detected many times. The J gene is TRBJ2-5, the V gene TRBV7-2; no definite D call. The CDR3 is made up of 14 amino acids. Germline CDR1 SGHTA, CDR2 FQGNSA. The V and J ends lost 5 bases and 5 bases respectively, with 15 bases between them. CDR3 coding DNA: TGTGCCAGCAGCCGAAACGGGTACGGGGAGACCCAGTACTTC. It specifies CASSRNGYGETQYF.

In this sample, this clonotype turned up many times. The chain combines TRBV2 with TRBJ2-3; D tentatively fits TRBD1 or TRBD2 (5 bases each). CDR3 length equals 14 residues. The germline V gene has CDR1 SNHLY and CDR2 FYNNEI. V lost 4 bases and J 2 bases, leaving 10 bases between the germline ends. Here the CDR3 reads CASSAGDDTDTQYF. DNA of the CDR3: TGTGCCAGCAGTGCCGGGGACGACACAGATACGCAGTATTTT.

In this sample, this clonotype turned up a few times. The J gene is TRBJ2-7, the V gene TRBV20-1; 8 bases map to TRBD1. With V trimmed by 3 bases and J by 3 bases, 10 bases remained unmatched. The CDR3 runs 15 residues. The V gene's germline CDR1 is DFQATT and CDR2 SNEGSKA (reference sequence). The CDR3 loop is CSASDRGRVVYEQYF. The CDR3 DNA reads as TGCAGTGCTAGCGACAGGGGCCGAGTAGTCTACGAGCAGTACTTC.

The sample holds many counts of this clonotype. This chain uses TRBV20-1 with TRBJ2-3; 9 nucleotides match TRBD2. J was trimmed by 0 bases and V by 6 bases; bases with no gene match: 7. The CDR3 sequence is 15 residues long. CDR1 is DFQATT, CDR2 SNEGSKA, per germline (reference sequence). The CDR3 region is CSAVRLAASTDTQYF. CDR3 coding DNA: TGCAGTGCCGTTAGACTAGCGGCTAGCACAGATACGCAGTATTTT.

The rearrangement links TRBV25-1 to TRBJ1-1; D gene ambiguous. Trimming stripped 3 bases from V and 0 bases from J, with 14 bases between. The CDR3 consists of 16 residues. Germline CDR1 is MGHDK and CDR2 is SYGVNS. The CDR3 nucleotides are TGTGCCAGCAGTGATATATCCCAGGAAATGAACACTGAAGCTTTCTTT. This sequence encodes CASSDISQEMNTEAFF.

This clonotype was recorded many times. The CDR3 sequence: CASEQITSPHNEQFF. DNA of the CDR3: TGTGCCAGCGAACAAATCACTAGCCCCCACAATGAGCAGTTCTTC. The chain combines TRBV27 with TRBJ2-1, with D possibly being TRBD2 (6 bases). This CDR3 is 15 amino acids long. CDR1 is MNHEY and CDR2 is SMNVEV in the germline V gene (reference sequence). V was cut by 8 bases and J by 5 bases, with 19 bases left in between.

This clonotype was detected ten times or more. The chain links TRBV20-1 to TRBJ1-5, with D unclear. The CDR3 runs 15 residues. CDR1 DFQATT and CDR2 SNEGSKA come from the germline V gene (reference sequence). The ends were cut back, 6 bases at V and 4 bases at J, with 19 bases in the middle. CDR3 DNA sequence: TGCAGTGCAAGGCAACTCTCCACGGGAAATCAGCCCCAGCATTTT. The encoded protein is CSARQLSTGNQPQHF.

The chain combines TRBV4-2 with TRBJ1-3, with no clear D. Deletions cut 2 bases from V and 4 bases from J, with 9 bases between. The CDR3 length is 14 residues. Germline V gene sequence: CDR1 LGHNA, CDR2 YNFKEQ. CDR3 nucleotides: TGTGCCAGCAGCCAACCTAACCCCGGAAACACCATATATTTT. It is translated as CASSQPNPGNTIYF.

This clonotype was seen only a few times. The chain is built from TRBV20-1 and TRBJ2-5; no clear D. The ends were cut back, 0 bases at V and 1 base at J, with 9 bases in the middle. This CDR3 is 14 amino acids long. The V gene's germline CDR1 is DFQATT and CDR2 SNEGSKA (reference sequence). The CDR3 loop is CSARDARTQETQYF. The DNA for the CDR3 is TGCAGTGCTAGAGATGCCCGTACCCAAGAGACCCAGTACTTC.

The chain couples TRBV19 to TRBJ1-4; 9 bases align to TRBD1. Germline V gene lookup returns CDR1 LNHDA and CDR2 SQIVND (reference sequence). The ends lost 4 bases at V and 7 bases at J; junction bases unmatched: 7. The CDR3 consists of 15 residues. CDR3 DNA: TGTGCCAGTAGTAGGAAACAGGGGGCGGGTGAAAAACTGTTTTTT. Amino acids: CASSRKQGAGEKLFF. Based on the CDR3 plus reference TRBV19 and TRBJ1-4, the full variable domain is DGGITQSPKYLFRKEGQNVTLSCEQNLNHDAMYWYRQDPGQGLRLIYYSQIVNDFQKGDIAEGYSVSREKKESFPLTVTSAQKNPTAFYLCASSRKQGAGEKLFFGSGTQLSVL.

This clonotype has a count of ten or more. This chain's CDR3 is CASSLGGAKNTEAFF. The DNA for the CDR3 is TGTGCCAGCAGCCTAGGGGGGGCAAAGAACACTGAAGCTTTCTTT. V gene TRBV28 combines with J gene TRBJ1-1; TRBD1 is a possible D gene (6 bases). Between the trimmed V and J ends, which lost 6 bases and 1 base, there was a span of 15 bases. The length of the CDR3 is 15 residues. Per the germline V gene, CDR1 is MDHEN and CDR2 is SYDVKM.

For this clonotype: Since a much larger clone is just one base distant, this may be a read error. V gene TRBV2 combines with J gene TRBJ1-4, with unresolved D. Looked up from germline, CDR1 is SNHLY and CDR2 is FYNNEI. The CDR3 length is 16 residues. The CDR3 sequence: CASSDLRGATNEKLVF. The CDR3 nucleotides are TGTGCCAGCAGTGACCTGAGAGGAGCAACTAATGAAAAACTGGTTTTT.

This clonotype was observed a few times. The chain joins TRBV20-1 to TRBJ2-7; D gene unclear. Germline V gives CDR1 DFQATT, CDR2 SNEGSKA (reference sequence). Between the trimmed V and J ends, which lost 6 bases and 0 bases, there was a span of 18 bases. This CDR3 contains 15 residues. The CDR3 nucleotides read TGCAGTGCCCCGGGTAATTTGGCGCGCTCCTACGAGCAGTACTTC. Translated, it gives CSAPGNLARSYEQYF.

CDR3 loop: CSAIRGTSGSSYNEQFF. The CDR3 DNA is TGCAGTGCCATTAGGGGGACTAGCGGAAGCTCCTACAATGAGCAGTTCTTC. The chain couples TRBV20-1 to TRBJ2-1, with 11 bases lining up with TRBD2. CDR3 size: 17 residues. The germline V gene has CDR1 DFQATT and CDR2 SNEGSKA (reference sequence). With V trimmed by 6 bases and J by 0 bases, 10 bases remained unmatched.

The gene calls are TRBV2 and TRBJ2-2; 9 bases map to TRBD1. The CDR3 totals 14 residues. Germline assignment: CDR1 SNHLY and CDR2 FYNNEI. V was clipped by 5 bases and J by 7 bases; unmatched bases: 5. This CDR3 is CASSTDRGNGELFF. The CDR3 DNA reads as TGTGCCAGCAGTACGGACAGGGGTAACGGGGAGCTGTTTTTT.

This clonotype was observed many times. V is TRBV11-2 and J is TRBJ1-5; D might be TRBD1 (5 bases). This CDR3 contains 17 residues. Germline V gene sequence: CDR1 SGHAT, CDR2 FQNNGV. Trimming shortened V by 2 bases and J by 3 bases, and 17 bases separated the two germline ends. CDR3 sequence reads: CASSLSHSDRHNQPQHF. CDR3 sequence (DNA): TGTGCCAGCAGCTTATCCCATAGCGACAGACACAATCAGCCCCAGCATTTT. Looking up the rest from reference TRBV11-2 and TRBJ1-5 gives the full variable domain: EAGVAQSPRYKIIEKRQSVAFWCNPISGHATLYWYQQILGQGPKLLIQFQNNGVVDDSQLPKDRFSAERLKGVDSTLKIQPAKLEDSAVYLCASSLSHSDRHNQPQHFGDGTRLSIL.

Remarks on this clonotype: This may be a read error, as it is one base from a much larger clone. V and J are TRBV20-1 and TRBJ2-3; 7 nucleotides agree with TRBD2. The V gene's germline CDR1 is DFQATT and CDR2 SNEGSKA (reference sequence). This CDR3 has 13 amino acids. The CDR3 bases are TGCAGTGCTAGGGGCGGGAGCGGAGTTACGCGGTATTTT. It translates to CSARGGSGVTRYF.

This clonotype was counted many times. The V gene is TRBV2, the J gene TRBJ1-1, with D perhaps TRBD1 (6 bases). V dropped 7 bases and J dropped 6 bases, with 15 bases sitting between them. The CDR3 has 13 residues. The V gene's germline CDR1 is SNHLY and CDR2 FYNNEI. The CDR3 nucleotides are TGTGCCAGCATGCGGGACATCGGTGCTGAAGCTTTCTTT. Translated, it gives CASMRDIGAEAFF.

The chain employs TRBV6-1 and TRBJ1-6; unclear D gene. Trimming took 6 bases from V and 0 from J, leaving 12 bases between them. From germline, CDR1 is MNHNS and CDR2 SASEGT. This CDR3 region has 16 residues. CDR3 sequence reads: CASRLKPSSYNSPLHF. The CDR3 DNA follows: TGTGCCAGCAGATTAAAACCAAGCTCCTATAATTCACCCCTCCACTTT.

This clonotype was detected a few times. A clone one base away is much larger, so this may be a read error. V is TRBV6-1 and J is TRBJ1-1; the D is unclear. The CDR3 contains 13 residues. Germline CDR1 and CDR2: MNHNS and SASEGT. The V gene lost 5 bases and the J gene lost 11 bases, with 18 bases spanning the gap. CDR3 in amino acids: CASSRQETRGAFF. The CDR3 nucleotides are TGTGCCAGCAGTCGTCAGGAGACTAGAGGCGCTTTCTTT.